Listed below are T cell receptor beta chains from one sample, sequenced in a study of T cells after yellow fever vaccination. From the 5' RACE reads, TCRdb called clonotypes with MiXCR, one entry per CDR3 protein. Counted here are about 320,000 distinct CDR3 sequences, around a tenth occurring once; the ten biggest clones make up roughly 3%. This specimen was CD4+ T cells sorted from PBMCs, taken 45 days after the yellow fever booster vaccination. Every receptor here comes from a man younger than 30 who received the YFV17D yellow fever vaccine. Each CDR3 is given with its conserved first and last residue. D genes are given only for firm matches. The size field is filled for only some rows; it gives once, few, many or a size class.

d_call,j_call,v_call,clone_size,cdr3_nt,cdr3_aa
NA,TRBJ1-1,TRBV20-1,few,TGCAGTTCACGGCCCTACTTGAACACTGAAGCTTTCTTT,CSSRPYLNTEAFF
NA,TRBJ1-5,TRBV3-1,NA,TGTGCCAGCAGCCCGGGCCCTAAGGGCAATCAGCCCCAGCATTTT,CASSPGPKGNQPQHF
NA,TRBJ2-1,TRBV5-3,NA,TGTGCCAGAAGCCAACGGGGGCCCGGGAGCGATGAGCAGTTCTTC,CARSQRGPGSDEQFF
TRBD1,TRBJ1-2,TRBV19,NA,TGTGCCAGCCGAAAGGACAGGCTTACACCTAACTATGGCTACACCTTC,CASRKDRLTPNYGYTF
NA,TRBJ2-7,TRBV20-1,few,TGCAGTGCTAGAGGGGGTAACGACGAGCAGTACTTC,CSARGGNDEQYF
NA,TRBJ1-2,TRBV12-3/TRBV12-4,few,TGTGCCAGCAGTTCCTTTATTAACTATGGCTACACCTTC,CASSSFINYGYTF
NA,TRBJ2-1,TRBV2,many,TGTGCCAGCAGGGGTGGGTTCCTCTCCTACAATGAGCAGTTCTTC,CASRGGFLSYNEQFF
TRBD1,TRBJ2-7,TRBV20-1,few,TGCAGTGCTGGACAGGGGAGGGAGCAGTACTTC,CSAGQGREQYF
TRBD2,TRBJ2-3,TRBV10-1,NA,TGCGCCAGCAGTGTGTCTCCTCCGGGGGGGAGCACAGATACGCAGTATTTT,CASSVSPPGGSTDTQYF
NA,TRBJ1-2,TRBV5-4,few,TGTGCCAGCAGCTTGGCCGGGGGGACATCATATGGCTACACCTTC,CASSLAGGTSYGYTF
NA,TRBJ1-2,TRBV9,few,TGTGCCAGCAGCGCCCAGGACATAGGAGTCGGCTACACCTTC,CASSAQDIGVGYTF
NA,TRBJ1-1,TRBV6-2/TRBV6-3,many,TGTGCCAGCAGTTGGATGAACACTGAAGCTTTCTTT,CASSWMNTEAFF
NA,TRBJ2-3,TRBV20-1,NA,TGCAGTGCTCCCTTAGGAGATACGCAGTATTTT,CSAPLGDTQYF
NA,TRBJ2-3,TRBV27,NA,TGTGCCAGCACCGACAGGCGATCGGATACGCAGTATTTT,CASTDRRSDTQYF
NA,TRBJ1-2,TRBV3-1,NA,TGTGCCAGCAGCCAAAGGGATGGCTATGGCTACACCTTC,CASSQRDGYGYTF
TRBD1,TRBJ1-2,TRBV5-1,NA,TGCGCCAGCAGCTACCGGGACAGGGGCGGCTACACCTTC,CASSYRDRGGYTF
NA,TRBJ2-5,TRBV5-1,NA,TGCGCCAGCAATGTGTTCAGGGGAGAGACCCAGTACTTC,CASNVFRGETQYF
TRBD2,TRBJ2-7,TRBV20-1,few,TGCAGTGCTAGAGTGGCGGGGGACCCCTACGAGCAGTACTTC,CSARVAGDPYEQYF
NA,TRBJ1-1,TRBV10-3,NA,TGTGCCTCCCAGACAGCCATGAACACTGAAGCTTTCTTT,CASQTAMNTEAFF
NA,TRBJ2-5,TRBV4-1,many,TGCGCCAGCAGCCAAACGCACCAAGAGACCCAGTACTTC,CASSQTHQETQYF
NA,TRBJ2-2,TRBV6-5,few,TGTGCCAGCAGTTACTCGACTCAGGGCGACGGGGAGCTGTTTTTT,CASSYSTQGDGELFF
TRBD2,TRBJ2-5,TRBV7-2,few,TGTGCCAGCAGCGGGAGCGGGGGGGGGCACCAGTACTTC,CASSGSGGGHQYF
NA,TRBJ2-7,TRBV10-1,many,TGCGCCAGCAGCCCGAGAGGCCCCCCCTACGAGCAGTACTTC,CASSPRGPPYEQYF
TRBD2,TRBJ2-5,TRBV6-5,NA,TGTGCCAGCAGTTATTCCGACGCGGGGGGCGGGGAGACCCAGTACTTC,CASSYSDAGGGETQYF
TRBD1,TRBJ1-5,TRBV6-5,NA,TGTGCCAGCAGCAGGACCGGGACAGGGACGGGGCAGGGTCAGCCCCAGCATTTT,CASSRTGTGTGQGQPQHF
TRBD1,TRBJ2-4,TRBV6-1,NA,TGTGCCAGCAGAGGACAGGGGAATGCCAAAAACATTCAGTACTTC,CASRGQGNAKNIQYF
TRBD1,TRBJ1-4,TRBV18,NA,TGTGCCAGCTCCCCACCAGGGGGTAATGAAAAACTGTTTTTT,CASSPPGGNEKLFF
NA,TRBJ1-5,TRBV4-1,NA,TGCGCCAGCAGCCTTCAACTCCCCCAGCCCCAGCATTTT,CASSLQLPQPQHF
NA,TRBJ1-1,TRBV19,many,TGTGCCAGTAGTATATCTCCGGGACCTGAAGCTTTCTTT,CASSISPGPEAFF
NA,TRBJ1-2,TRBV12-3/TRBV12-4,few,TGTGCCAGCAGTATGAACCCGGGAGTGTTAAGCGAGGGGGGCTACACCTTC,CASSMNPGVLSEGGYTF
NA,TRBJ2-4,TRBV5-1,NA,TGCGCCAGCAGCTTGTGGGGTCAAGGGGACATTCAGTACTTC,CASSLWGQGDIQYF
TRBD1,TRBJ1-1,TRBV20-1,NA,TGCAGTCCAGGACAGGGGGCGTCGAACACTGAAGCTTTCTTT,CSPGQGASNTEAFF
TRBD1,TRBJ1-1,TRBV4-3,few,TGCGCCAGCAGCCCAGGACAGGGGTGGGGGCGAGGTGAAGCTTTCTTT,CASSPGQGWGRGEAFF
NA,TRBJ1-3,TRBV18,few,TGTGCCAGCTCCCACGGACAAAGCTCTGGAAACACCATATATTTT,CASSHGQSSGNTIYF
NA,TRBJ1-5,TRBV18,few,TGTGCCAGCTCACCTGGGGGCTCTAGCAATCAGCCCCAGCATTTT,CASSPGGSSNQPQHF
NA,TRBJ2-1,TRBV7-9,few,TGTGCCAGCAGCTTAGCGCTCCCCTACAATGAGCAGTTCTTC,CASSLALPYNEQFF
TRBD1,TRBJ1-1,TRBV19,NA,TGTGCCAGTAGTACGTTTAGGGGGCGGGCTGAAGCTTTCTTT,CASSTFRGRAEAFF
NA,TRBJ1-1,TRBV4-3,few,TGCGCCAGCAGCCAAGATAGGGCAGATGTGATCGACACTGAAGCTTTCTTT,CASSQDRADVIDTEAFF
NA,TRBJ2-7,TRBV5-1,few,TGCGCCAGCAGCTTCGGACAGTCCTACTCCTACGAGCAGTACTTC,CASSFGQSYSYEQYF
NA,TRBJ1-2,TRBV12-3/TRBV12-4,NA,TGTGCCAGCAGTTTCGCCAGGGACTATGGCTACACCTTC,CASSFARDYGYTF
NA,TRBJ2-3,TRBV10-1,few,TGCGCCAGCAGTGGATACGGAGGCGCAGATACGCAGTATTTT,CASSGYGGADTQYF
TRBD2,TRBJ2-5,TRBV15,NA,TGTGCCACCAGCAGAGAGCGGGCCGGGGGGGTAGAGACCCAGTACTTC,CATSRERAGGVETQYF
NA,TRBJ1-1,TRBV6-2/TRBV6-3,NA,TGTGCCAGCTTCCCATATCGTACAGGGAACACTGAAGCTTTCTTT,CASFPYRTGNTEAFF
NA,TRBJ1-5,TRBV2,NA,TGTGCCAGCAGAAGTCGTTGGGCGATTAATAGCAATCAGCCCCAGCATTTT,CASRSRWAINSNQPQHF
NA,TRBJ2-3,TRBV5-1,many,TGCGCCAGCAGCATCGGGGATTGGGGGACAGATACGCAGTATTTT,CASSIGDWGTDTQYF
TRBD2,TRBJ2-5,TRBV4-2,NA,TGTGCCAGCAGCCAAGTGGCCAGCGGGGAAGAGACCCAGTACTTC,CASSQVASGEETQYF
NA,TRBJ1-5,TRBV28,few,TGTGCCAGCAGTGAGGGTACCCGCTACCAGCCCCAGCATTTT,CASSEGTRYQPQHF
NA,TRBJ1-1,TRBV7-2,many,TGTGCCAGCACTGCAGCAGGGATTAACACTGAAGCTTTCTTT,CASTAAGINTEAFF
NA,TRBJ2-2,TRBV2,NA,TGTGCCAGCAGGATTGCGGGGGCCGGGACCGGGGAGCTGTTTTTT,CASRIAGAGTGELFF
NA,TRBJ1-1,TRBV18,NA,TGTGCCAGCTCCTCCACGAAGGTCGACACTGAAGCTTTCTTT,CASSSTKVDTEAFF
TRBD1,TRBJ2-5,TRBV4-2,few,TGTGCCAGCAGCCAAGGCATAGGGACAGGGGGTCAAGAGACCCAGTACTTC,CASSQGIGTGGQETQYF
TRBD1,TRBJ1-4,TRBV5-4,few,TGTGCCAGCAGCTTGGATGGCAGGGGGAATGAAAAACTGTTTTTT,CASSLDGRGNEKLFF
NA,TRBJ1-3,TRBV6-1,NA,TGTGCCAGCAGCCACCCTCAGGTTTTCTCTGGAAACACCATATATTTT,CASSHPQVFSGNTIYF